One T cell receptor beta chain is described in this entry. The data were taken from a study of T cell changes during pregnancy in multiple sclerosis. The protocol was immunoSEQ multiplex PCR, while the TCRdb copy is restricted to in-frame clones and leaves out a portion. Of 80,000 to 100,000 clones listed, approximately 92% were seen once; the top ten hold about 2.6%. The germline CDR1 and CDR2 sequences are ENHRY and SYGVKD. This CDR3 has 15 residues. The J segment lost 4 bases and the V segment lost 4 bases, leaving 5 bases of the junction unmatched. This receptor was obtained from a female donor with multiple sclerosis, enrolled in a pregnancy study. Sequencing was performed on peripheral blood, taken in the first trimester of pregnancy. The V call is TRBV10-3, the J call TRBJ2-5, with 11 bases matching TRBD1. Written as DNA, the CDR3 is TGTGCCATCAGTGCAATTGGGACAGGGGGAGAGACCCAGTACTTC. Its translation is CAISAIGTGGETQYF.